The sample holds one count of the clone carrying this TCR beta chain. Its antigen remains unidentified. These data belong to a study of PD-1 blockade in mismatch repair-deficient tumors. Across the whole study: Enrolled about 2012-2016, patients had progressing, pretreated mismatch repair-deficient cancers of about a dozen types.

Findings and limits, study-wide: Tumor-resident clones, often absent from pretreatment blood, expanded after pembrolizumab and then contracted.

PCR or immunohistochemistry showed mismatch repair deficiency in every enrolled patient. TCRs were sequenced from a few patients responding to pembrolizumab. The V gene's germline CDR1 is MNHEY and CDR2 SMNVEV (reference sequence). CDR3 length equals 15 residues. V was pared by 5 bases and J by 0 bases, with 14 bases between. Generated by immunoSEQ multiplex PCR, the TCRdb table keeps only in-frame clones and is missing some. This sample has approximately 100,000 clones, with 82% found just once. This receptor was taken from an adult with mismatch repair-deficient cancer. The sample here was peripheral blood, taken approximately 8 months after starting pembrolizumab. V and J are TRBV27 and TRBJ2-7, with D maybe TRBD2 (5 bases). As DNA, the CDR3 is TGTGCCAGCAGTGAGGGAGCCGGGTACTCCTACGAGCAGTACTTC. Amino acids: CASSEGAGYSYEQYF.